This entry lists 4 T cell receptor beta chains sequenced from one sample in a study of blood T cells in healthy people across ages. Next came a second PCR, run for about 6 to 11 cycles, which used a sample-barcoded 5' primer along with a J-beta primer mix. TCRdb re-called the 5' RACE reads through MiXCR, storing one row per CDR3 protein. The sample shows 600,000 or so distinct CDR3 sequences, roughly 48% of them seen only once. Sequenced input: blood. The receptors stem from a man aged 80 or over in good health.

This clonotype came up a few times. V usage is TRBV20-1 and J usage is TRBJ2-3, with 7 bases fitting TRBD2. Germline V CDR1 and CDR2: DFQATT, SNEGSKA (reference sequence). This CDR3 region has 14 residues. V trimming: 6 bases; J trimming: 2 bases; junction bases outside the gene matches: 8. The CDR3 sequence: CSANLAELTDTQYF. In DNA form, the CDR3 reads TGCAGTGCGAACCTAGCGGAACTCACAGATACGCAGTATTTT.

The chain has TRBV5-1 and TRBJ2-1; 10 bases agree with TRBD2. Germline V gene data show CDR1 as SGHRS and CDR2 as YFSETQ. V lost 2 bases to trimming and J lost 6 bases; unmatched junction nucleotides: 11. This CDR3 is 17 amino acids long. The CDR3 DNA sequence: TGCGCCAGCAGCTTTGAGGAACTAGCGGGACGAGTCAATGAGCAGTTCTTC. This encodes CASSFEELAGRVNEQFF.

The chain couples TRBV6-2 or TRBV6-3 to TRBJ2-7; the D is unclear. The CDR3 has 14 amino acids. Trimming cost V 0 bases and J 3 bases, with 9 bases left between them. The germline V gene has CDR1 MNHEY and CDR2 SVGEGT. CDR3 sequence (DNA): TGTGCCAGCAGTTACTCGCTTCCTAGCTACGAGCAGTACTTC. Translation: CASSYSLPSYEQYF.

The gene calls are TRBV6-4 and TRBJ1-2; D is perhaps TRBD1 (5 bases). CDR1 is MRHNA, CDR2 SNTAGT, per germline. CDR3 size: 12 residues. With 6 bases removed from V and 5 bases from J, the gap between germline ends came to 10 bases. The CDR3 DNA reads as TGTGCCAGCAGCGGACACTCGTATGGCTACACCTTC. It encodes CASSGHSYGYTF.